A selection of T cell receptor beta chains follows, all from one sample in a study of T cell responses to AZD1222 COVID-19 vaccine. The method was immunoSEQ multiplex PCR; TCRdb's version includes in-frame clones alone and lacks a portion of them. The sample carries approximately 110,000 clones, 92% recorded once. Material: peripheral blood, obtained on day 0 of AZD1222 vaccination. All receptors derive from an adult in good health. The CDR3 runs from the conserved cysteine through the conserved F or W. D genes are given only for firm matches. Not every row has a clone size; where given, it reads once, few, many or a size class.

DNA	CDR3	J	V	D	size
TGTGCCACCTCTTTGGGTGTTTCCGGACAGGTAACTGAAGCTTTCTTT	CATSLGVSGQVTEAFF	TRBJ1-1	TRBV19	TRBD1	NA
TGTGCCAGCAGCCCCCGGACTAGCGAAGAGACCCAGTACTTC	CASSPRTSEETQYF	TRBJ2-5	TRBV3-1/TRBV3-2	TRBD2	NA
TGTGCCAGCAGCCATATAGCGGGGGCCTCCTACGAGCAGTACTTC	CASSHIAGASYEQYF	TRBJ2-7	TRBV3-1/TRBV3-2	TRBD2	NA
TGCGCCAGCAGCCAAGATGGGGGGCTGGGCACAGATACGCAGTATTTT	CASSQDGGLGTDTQYF	TRBJ2-3	TRBV4-3	NA	NA
TGTGCCAGCAGTCTGGACGGTGAAGCTTTCTTT	CASSLDGEAFF	TRBJ1-1	TRBV3-1/TRBV3-2	NA	few
TGTGCCAGTAGTGTTACAGGGGTAAATGGCTACACCTTC	CASSVTGVNGYTF	TRBJ1-2	TRBV19	TRBD1	NA
TGCGCCAGCAGCCAAGATTGGAGGCTAAGGGAGCAGTTCTTC	CASSQDWRLREQFF	TRBJ2-1	TRBV4-1	NA	NA
TGTGCCAGCAGCTTCGCAGGGACAGGGGCGCAAAACTATGGCTACACCTTC	CASSFAGTGAQNYGYTF	TRBJ1-2	TRBV5-8	TRBD1	once
TGCGCCAGCAGCCAAGAAGAAGGGCGGTCTGAAGCTTTCTTT	CASSQEEGRSEAFF	TRBJ1-1	TRBV4-3	NA	NA
TGTGCCACCAGCAGAGATTTAAACAGTTTGAACACTGAAGCTTTCTTT	CATSRDLNSLNTEAFF	TRBJ1-1	TRBV15	NA	NA
TGTGCCAGCAGCTTAGATATACTAGCGGGAAACACCGGGGAGCTGTTTTTT	CASSLDILAGNTGELFF	TRBJ2-2	TRBV11-2	TRBD2	NA
TGCGCCAGCAGCCAGGTTAGCGGGGGGGCTAACAATGAGCAGTTCTTC	CASSQVSGGANNEQFF	TRBJ2-1	TRBV4-3	TRBD2	NA
TGCGCCAGCAGCCCGTCCGGGACAGGACAATACGAGCAGTACTTC	CASSPSGTGQYEQYF	TRBJ2-7	TRBV5-1	TRBD1	once
TGTGCCAGCAGGCAGGGGGATGAAGCTTTCTTT	CASRQGDEAFF	TRBJ1-1	TRBV5-4	TRBD1	NA
TGTGCCAGCAGTTACTCGGGGGGACAGTTCTACGAGCAGTACTTC	CASSYSGGQFYEQYF	TRBJ2-7	TRBV6-5	NA	once
TGTGCCAGCAGACTGCGGGGGGGCGTCGCAGATACGCAGTATTTT	CASRLRGGVADTQYF	TRBJ2-3	TRBV5-8	TRBD2	NA
TGTGCCCAGACCGCAGGCCCGAACACTGAAGCTTTCTTT	CAQTAGPNTEAFF	TRBJ1-1	TRBV5-4	NA	few
TGTGCCAGCAGCTTTACAGGGGGTAATTCACCCCTCCACTTT	CASSFTGGNSPLHF	TRBJ1-6	TRBV7-3	TRBD1	NA
TGTGCCAGCTCACCAACAGCGTTACCGGGACAGGGGCTCAACGAGCAGTACTTC	CASSPTALPGQGLNEQYF	TRBJ2-7	TRBV18	TRBD1	NA
TGTGCCAGCAGCCGGAGCCAGGGGGACTCCTACAATGAGCAGTTCTTC	CASSRSQGDSYNEQFF	TRBJ2-1	TRBV11-3	TRBD1	NA
TGTGCCAGCAGCCCCCAACCTATGACCGCTGCGAACACTGAAGCTTTCTTT	CASSPQPMTAANTEAFF	TRBJ1-1	TRBV7-3	NA	NA
TGTGCCAGCAGCCGACGCCGGGACGGGGACGAGCAGTACTTC	CASSRRRDGDEQYF	TRBJ2-7	TRBV11-1	NA	NA
TGTGCCAGCAGTTTAAGGCTGATGAACACTGAAGCTTTCTTT	CASSLRLMNTEAFF	TRBJ1-1	TRBV27	NA	once
TGTGCCAGTAGTATTCACCTCACTGAAGCTTTCTTT	CASSIHLTEAFF	TRBJ1-1	TRBV19	NA	NA
TGTGCCAGCATGACCGGGACGGCGAACACCGGGGAGCTGTTTTTT	CASMTGTANTGELFF	TRBJ2-2	TRBV2	NA	few
TGCGCCAGCACCGGAGGGGGGTATAGCACAGATACGCAGTATTTT	CASTGGGYSTDTQYF	TRBJ2-3	TRBV4-1	NA	NA
TGTGCCAGCAGCTTCGTACAGGGTGGTGTGAATGAGCAGTTCTTC	CASSFVQGGVNEQFF	TRBJ2-1	TRBV7-9	NA	NA
TGTGCCAGCAGTTTAACAGGGCCCTATCAGCCCCAGCATTTT	CASSLTGPYQPQHF	TRBJ1-5	TRBV6-5	NA	NA
TGTGCCAGTAGTGACAGGGACTATGGCTACACCTTC	CASSDRDYGYTF	TRBJ1-2	TRBV19	TRBD1	NA
TGCGCCAGCAGCCCGCAAGGGCGGTCGGACGAGCAGTACTTC	CASSPQGRSDEQYF	TRBJ2-7	TRBV5-1	NA	NA
TGTGCCAGCAGTTTAGCGGGGGGGCCGGATACGCAGTATTTT	CASSLAGGPDTQYF	TRBJ2-3	TRBV6-2/TRBV6-3	TRBD2	NA
TGTGCCAGCAGCTCCAGGGGACCCGCGAACACCGGGGAGCTGTTTTTT	CASSSRGPANTGELFF	TRBJ2-2	TRBV7-9	NA	NA
TGTGCCAGCAGCAGAGGACTAGCGGGAGAAGGGGGTACGCAGTATTTT	CASSRGLAGEGGTQYF	TRBJ2-3	TRBV7-7	TRBD2	NA
TGTGCCAGCTCAGGGGACAGCCATGGCTACACCTTC	CASSGDSHGYTF	TRBJ1-2	TRBV18	TRBD1	NA
TGTGCCAGCAACAGCCTTGACAGGGGCGGAGAGACCCAGTACTTC	CASNSLDRGGETQYF	TRBJ2-5	TRBV6-5	TRBD1	NA
TGTGCCAGCCGACCCGGGGATGAAGCTTTCTTT	CASRPGDEAFF	TRBJ1-1	TRBV7-9	NA	once